A single sample is the source of the 18 T cell receptor beta chains below, sequenced in a study of T cell responses to AZD1222 COVID-19 vaccine. The repertoire was sequenced with immunoSEQ multiplex PCR; TCRdb's copy has only in-frame clones and lacks some. Of about 170,000 clones listed, about nine tenths are singletons. This specimen consisted of peripheral blood, obtained on day 0 of AZD1222 vaccination. These receptor sequences come from an adult in good health.

This clone was counted between two and nine times. The rearrangement joins TRBV3-1 (or the pseudogene TRBV3-2) to TRBJ2-2; 7 nucleotides line up with TRBD2. Trimming at V came to 0 bases and at J to 3 bases, leaving 13 bases not matched to a gene. The CDR3 covers 19 residues. Germline assignment: CDR1 LGHDT and CDR2 YNNKEL (reference sequence). The DNA of the CDR3 is TGTGCCAGCAGCCAAGATCTCGGCGGGGGTTACCTATACACCGGGGAGCTGTTTTTT. It translates to CASSQDLGGGYLYTGELFF.

The gene calls are TRBV18 and TRBJ1-1, with D unclear. The CDR3 covers 15 residues. V lost 4 bases and J 5 bases, leaving 17 bases between the germline ends. CDR1 and CDR2 from the germline V gene are KGHSH and LQKENI. The CDR3 reads CASSLNELIGTEAFF. CDR3 DNA sequence: TGTGCCAGCTCACTGAACGAGTTGATTGGGACTGAAGCTTTCTTT.

A word on this clone: Distinct nucleotide sequences in the sample also encode this CDR3. V usage is TRBV7-8 and J usage is TRBJ2-3; D not certain. V lost 5 bases and J 0 bases, leaving 3 bases between the germline ends. There are 12 residues in the CDR3. Per the germline V gene, CDR1 is SGHVS and CDR2 is FQNEAQ. The CDR3 region is CASSRSTDTQYF. CDR3 sequence (DNA): TGTGCCAGCAGCCGTAGCACAGATACGCAGTATTTT.

In regard to this clone: One end of the junction is discordant with germline, which a read error may explain. V gene TRBV5-4 combines with J gene TRBJ1-3; no reliable D call. Germline V gene lookup returns CDR1 SGHNT and CDR2 YYREEE (reference sequence). The CDR3 has 15 residues. As DNA, the CDR3 is TGTGCCAGCAGTTTGGACGTCAGCTCTGGAAACACCATATATTTT. This codes for CASSLDVSSGNTIYF.

This chain joins TRBV11-3 and TRBJ2-6; TRBD2 aligns across 7 bases. The ends lost 3 bases at V and 13 bases at J; junction bases unmatched: 6. This CDR3 region has 13 residues. Germline V gene sequence: CDR1 SGHNT, CDR2 YENEEA. CDR3 region: CASSLGTTSVLTF. The DNA of the CDR3 is TGTGCCAGCAGCTTGGGGACTACAAGTGTCCTGACTTTC.

The chain has TRBV30 and TRBJ1-5; D unresolved. CDR1 is GTSNPN, CDR2 SVGIG, per germline (reference sequence). Deletions cut 3 bases from V and 3 bases from J, with 9 bases between. The CDR3 is made up of 13 amino acids. CDR3 DNA: TGTGCCTGGAGCGGTGGGGACAATCAGCCCCAGCATTTT. It yields the protein CAWSGGDNQPQHF.

The rearrangement uses TRBV7-2 and TRBJ1-1, with TRBD1 matching over 9 bases. This CDR3 is 14 amino acids long. Unmatched junction bases numbered 0, after V lost 4 bases and J lost 0 bases. CDR1 and CDR2 from the germline V gene are SGHTA and FQGNSA. CDR3 region: CASSWDRVNTEAFF. The CDR3 coding sequence is TGTGCCAGCAGCTGGGACAGGGTGAACACTGAAGCTTTCTTT. The full variable domain, rest sourced from reference TRBV7-2 and TRBJ1-1, is GAGVSQSPSNKVTEKGKDVELRCDPISGHTALYWYRQSLGQGLEFLIYFQGNSAPDKSGLPSDRFSAERTGGSVSTLTIQRTQQEDSAVYLCASSWDRVNTEAFFGQGTRLTVV.

This chain's CDR3 is CASSPGVIGNQPQHF. The CDR3 bases are TGTGCCAGCAGTCCCGGGGTGATTGGCAATCAGCCCCAGCATTTT. V gene TRBV6-5 combines with J gene TRBJ1-5; D unclear. The V end lost 5 bases, the J end lost 2 bases, and 13 bases lay between the germline ends. Germline V gene lookup returns CDR1 MNHEY and CDR2 SVGAGI. The length of the CDR3 is 15 residues.

The V and J genes are TRBV6-5 and TRBJ1-6; D unclear. Germline V gene lookup returns CDR1 MNHEY and CDR2 SVGAGI. This CDR3 is built from 15 residues. Trimming took off 6 bases at V and 10 bases at J, with 19 bases between the two ends. The CDR3 DNA reads TGTGCCAGCAGGCCGGAGATGCTCTCTGGCTCACCCCTCCACTTT. Amino acids: CASRPEMLSGSPLHF.

The rearrangement joins TRBV29-1 to TRBJ1-4; 7 nucleotides agree with TRBD1. The length of the CDR3 is 12 residues. Germline CDR1 and CDR2: SQVTM and ANQGSEA. Germline trimming cut 6 bases from V and 5 bases from J; bases unmatched to any gene: 3. The CDR3 loop is CSVEDRNEKLFF. Written as DNA, the CDR3 is TGCAGCGTCGAGGACAGGAATGAAAAACTGTTTTTT. The complete variable domain, with remaining parts taken from reference TRBV29-1 and TRBJ1-4, reads SAVISQKPSRDICQRGTSLTIQCQVDSQVTMMFWYRQQPGQSLTLIATANQGSEATYESGFVIDKFPISRPNLTFSTLTVSNMSPEDSSIYLCSVEDRNEKLFFGSGTQLSVL.

The chain combines TRBV3-1 (or the pseudogene TRBV3-2) with TRBJ2-3, with 7 positions matching TRBD2. The germline V gene has CDR1 LGHDT and CDR2 YNNKEL (reference sequence). V trimming: 2 bases; J trimming: 6 bases; junction bases outside the gene matches: 2. The CDR3 spans 13 residues. The CDR3 loop reads CASSQSGRDTQYF. In nucleotides, the CDR3 is TGTGCCAGCAGCCAATCCGGGAGGGATACGCAGTATTTT.

V and J are TRBV29-1 and TRBJ2-5; 10 positions agree with TRBD2. The CDR3 runs 15 residues. The germline gives CDR1 SQVTM, CDR2 ANQGSEA. V was pared by 6 bases and J by 4 bases, with 11 bases of the junction left unmatched. The chain's CDR3 is CSVDGRLAGVETQYF. The CDR3 DNA reads as TGCAGCGTAGACGGGCGGCTAGCGGGGGTAGAGACCCAGTACTTC. Full variable domain (outside the CDR3, taken from reference TRBV29-1 and TRBJ2-5): SAVISQKPSRDICQRGTSLTIQCQVDSQVTMMFWYRQQPGQSLTLIATANQGSEATYESGFVIDKFPISRPNLTFSTLTVSNMSPEDSSIYLCSVDGRLAGVETQYFGPGTRLLVL.

The chain recombines TRBV19 with TRBJ1-1, with a tentative D call TRBD1 (5 bases). CDR3 length equals 14 residues. CDR1 and CDR2 (germline): LNHDA, SQIVND (reference sequence). The V gene lost 5 bases and the J gene lost 3 bases, with 13 bases spanning the gap. CDR3 sequence reads: CASSFTGHYTEAFF. The DNA for the CDR3 is TGTGCCAGTAGTTTCACGGGGCACTACACTGAAGCTTTCTTT. Drawing the rest from reference TRBV19 and TRBJ1-1, the complete variable domain is DGGITQSPKYLFRKEGQNVTLSCEQNLNHDAMYWYRQDPGQGLRLIYYSQIVNDFQKGDIAEGYSVSREKKESFPLTVTSAQKNPTAFYLCASSFTGHYTEAFFGQGTRLTVV.

The chain carries TRBV7-9 and TRBJ2-1, with D possibly TRBD2 on 7 matching bases. Germline assignment: CDR1 SEHNR and CDR2 FQNEAQ (reference sequence). Trimming left V 5 bases short and J 6 bases short, with 23 bases between. This CDR3 has 17 amino acids. CDR3 nucleotides: TGTGCCAGCAGCCCCCGGGCGGGGGCAGAACGGGGCAATGAGCAGTTCTTC. Translation: CASSPRAGAERGNEQFF.

The chain combines TRBV7-6 with TRBJ2-2, with 9 positions matching TRBD1. The germline gives CDR1 SGHVS, CDR2 FNYEAQ. V lost 4 bases and J lost 5; bases outside the gene matches: 8. This CDR3 region has 16 residues. The CDR3 protein is CASSSAGQGRTGELFF. The CDR3 bases are TGTGCCAGCAGCTCAGCGGGACAGGGAAGGACCGGGGAGCTGTTTTTT. The whole variable domain, remainder taken from reference TRBV7-6 and TRBJ2-2, is GAGVSQSPRYKVTKRGQDVALRCDPISGHVSLYWYRQALGQGPEFLTYFNYEAQQDKSGLPNDRFSAERPEGSISTLTIQRTEQRDSAMYRCASSSAGQGRTGELFFGEGSRLTVL.

The chain links TRBV9 to TRBJ2-1; D uncertain. The CDR3 length is 15 residues. Germline CDR1 and CDR2: SGDLS and YYNGEE. Trimming took 0 bases from V and 10 from J, leaving 17 bases between them. CDR3 sequence: CASSVAQQVASEQFF. The DNA for the CDR3 is TGTGCCAGCAGCGTAGCTCAGCAGGTAGCATCCGAGCAGTTCTTC.

V and J are TRBV3-1 (or the pseudogene TRBV3-2) and TRBJ2-3, with 12 nucleotides matching TRBD2. CDR3 size: 15 residues. Germline V gives CDR1 LGHDT, CDR2 YNNKEL (reference sequence). With V trimmed by 4 bases and J by 6 bases, 5 bases remained unmatched. CDR3: CASSRPSGGADTQYF. The CDR3 nucleotides are TGTGCCAGCAGCCGTCCTAGCGGGGGGGCGGATACGCAGTATTTT.

The V and J genes are TRBV10-3 and TRBJ1-1; D gene unclear. Germline CDR1 reads ENHRY; CDR2 reads SYGVKD. V dropped 9 bases and J dropped 0 bases, with 14 bases sitting between them. The CDR3 is 14 residues long. CDR3 sequence (DNA): TGTGCCATTCGCCCGGAGGCGGTGAACACTGAAGCTTTCTTT. Amino acid sequence: CAIRPEAVNTEAFF.